The T cell receptor beta chain under discussion was sequenced for a study of blood T cell repertoires in COVID-19. This CDR3 contains 15 residues. Trimming removed 3 bases at V and 1 base at J, with 13 bases between. The germline CDR1 and CDR2 sequences are SGHRS and YFSETQ. The assay was immunoSEQ multiplex PCR, and TCRdb's table has in-frame clones only and misses some. The sample records 200,000 or so clones, approximately 86% being singletons. Sequences were obtained from peripheral blood. The sequence came from a man between 60 and 75 years old with acute or convalescent COVID-19. The chain combines TRBV5-1 with TRBJ1-1, with D perhaps matching TRBD1 (5 bases). CDR3 sequence reads: CASSSQGKGNTEAFF. The DNA for the CDR3 is TGCGCCAGCAGCTCCCAGGGTAAGGGGAACACTGAAGCTTTCTTT.